This T cell receptor beta chain was sequenced during a study of control samples from healthy donors and cancer patients. Profiled with immunoSEQ multiplex PCR; TCRdb holds only in-frame clones, not every one. The sample yields 90,000 or so clones, around 85% seen once. The source of this sequence is a man between 70 and 80 years old with lung cancer. The sample comprised PBMCs.

The CDR3 spells CASSELSRLAGGRSTDTQYF. CDR3 DNA sequence: TGCGCCAGCAGTGAGTTAAGTCGGCTAGCGGGGGGGCGGAGCACAGATACGCAGTATTTT. This chain links TRBV10-2 with TRBJ2-3; the match to TRBD2 covers 12 bases. The germline CDR1 and CDR2 sequences are WSHSY and SAAADI. J lost 0 bases, V lost 1 base, and 11 bases had no gene match. CDR3 length: 20 residues.